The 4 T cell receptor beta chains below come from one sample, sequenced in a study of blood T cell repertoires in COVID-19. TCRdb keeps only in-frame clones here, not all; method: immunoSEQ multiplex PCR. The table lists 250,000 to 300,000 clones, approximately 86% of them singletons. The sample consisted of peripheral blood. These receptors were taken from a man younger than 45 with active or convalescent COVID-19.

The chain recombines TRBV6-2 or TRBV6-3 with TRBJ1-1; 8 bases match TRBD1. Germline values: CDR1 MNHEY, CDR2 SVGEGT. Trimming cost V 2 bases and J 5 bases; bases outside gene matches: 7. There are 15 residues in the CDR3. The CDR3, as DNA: TGTGCCAGCAGTTACGCGACAGGGGTAGCGACTGAAGCTTTCTTT. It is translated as CASSYATGVATEAFF.

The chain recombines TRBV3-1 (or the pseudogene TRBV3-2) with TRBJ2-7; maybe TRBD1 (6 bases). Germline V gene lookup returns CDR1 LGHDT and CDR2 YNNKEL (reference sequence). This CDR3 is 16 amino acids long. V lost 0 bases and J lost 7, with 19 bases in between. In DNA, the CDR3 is TGTGCCAGCAGCCAAGAAAAGCGAAGGGGGAGATGGGAGCAGTACTTC. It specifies CASSQEKRRGRWEQYF.

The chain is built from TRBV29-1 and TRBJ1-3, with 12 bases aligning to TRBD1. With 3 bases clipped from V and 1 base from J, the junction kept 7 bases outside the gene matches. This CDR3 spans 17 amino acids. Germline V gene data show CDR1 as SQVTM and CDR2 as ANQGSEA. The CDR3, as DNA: TGCAGCGTTGACCTTCCGGGACAGGGGGCGTCTGGAAACACCATATATTTT. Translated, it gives CSVDLPGQGASGNTIYF.

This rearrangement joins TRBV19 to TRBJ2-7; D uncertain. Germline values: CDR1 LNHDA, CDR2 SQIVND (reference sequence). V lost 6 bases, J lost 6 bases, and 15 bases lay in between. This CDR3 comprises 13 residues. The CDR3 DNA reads TGTGCCAGTAGCCACGTAAAGCATGGCGAGCAGTACTTC. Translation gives CASSHVKHGEQYF.